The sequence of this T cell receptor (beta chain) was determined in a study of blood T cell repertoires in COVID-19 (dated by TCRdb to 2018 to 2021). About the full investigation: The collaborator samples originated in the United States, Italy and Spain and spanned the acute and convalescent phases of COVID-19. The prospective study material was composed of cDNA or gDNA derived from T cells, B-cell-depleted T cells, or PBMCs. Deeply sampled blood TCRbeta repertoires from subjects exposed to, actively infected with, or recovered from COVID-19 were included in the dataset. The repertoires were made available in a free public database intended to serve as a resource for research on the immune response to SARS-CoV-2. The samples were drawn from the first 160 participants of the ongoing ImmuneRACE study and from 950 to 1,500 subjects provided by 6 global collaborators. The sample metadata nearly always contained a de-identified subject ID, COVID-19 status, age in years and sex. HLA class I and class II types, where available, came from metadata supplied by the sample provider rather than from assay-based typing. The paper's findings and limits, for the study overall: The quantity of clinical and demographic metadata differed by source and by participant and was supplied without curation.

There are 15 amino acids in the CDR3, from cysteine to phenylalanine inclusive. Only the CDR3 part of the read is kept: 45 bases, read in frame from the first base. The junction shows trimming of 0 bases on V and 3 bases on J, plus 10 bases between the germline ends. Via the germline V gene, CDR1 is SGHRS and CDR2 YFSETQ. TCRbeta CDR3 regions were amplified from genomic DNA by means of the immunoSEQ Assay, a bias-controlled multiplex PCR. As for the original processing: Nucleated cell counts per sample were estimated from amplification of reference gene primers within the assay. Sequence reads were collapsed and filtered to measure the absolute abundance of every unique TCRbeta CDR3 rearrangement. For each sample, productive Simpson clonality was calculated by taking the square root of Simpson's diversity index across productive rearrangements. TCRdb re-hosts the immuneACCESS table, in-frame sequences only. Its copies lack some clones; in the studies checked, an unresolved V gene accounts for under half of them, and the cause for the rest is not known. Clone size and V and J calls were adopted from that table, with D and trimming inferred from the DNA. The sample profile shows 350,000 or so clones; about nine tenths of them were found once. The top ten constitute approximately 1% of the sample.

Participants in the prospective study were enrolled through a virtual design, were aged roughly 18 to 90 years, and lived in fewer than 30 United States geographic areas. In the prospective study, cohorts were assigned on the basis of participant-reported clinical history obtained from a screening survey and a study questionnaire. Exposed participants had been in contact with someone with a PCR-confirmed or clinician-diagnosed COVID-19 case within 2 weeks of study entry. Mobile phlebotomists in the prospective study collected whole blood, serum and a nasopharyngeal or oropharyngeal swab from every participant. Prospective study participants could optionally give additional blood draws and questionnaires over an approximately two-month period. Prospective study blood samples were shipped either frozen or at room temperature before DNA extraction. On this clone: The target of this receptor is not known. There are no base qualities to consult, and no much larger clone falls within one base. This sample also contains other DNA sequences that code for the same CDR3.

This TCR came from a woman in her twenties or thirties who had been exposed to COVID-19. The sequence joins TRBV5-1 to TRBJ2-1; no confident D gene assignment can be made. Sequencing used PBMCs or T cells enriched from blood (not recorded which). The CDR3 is CASSLVPGSYNEQFF. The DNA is TGCGCCAGCAGCTTGGTTCCGGGTAGCTACAATGAGCAGTTCTTC.